The 9 T cell receptor beta chains listed next were all sequenced from one sample in a study of T cell responses to AZD1222 COVID-19 vaccine (dated by TCRdb to about 2021). The protocol used for the library was the immunoSEQ multiplex PCR assay. TCRdb holds this immuneACCESS table with in-frame rearrangements only. Some clones are missing; in checked studies, unresolved V genes explain under half, and the rest has no known cause. Here the sample has about 90,000 clones; about 90% occur a single time. The ten largest account for roughly 5% of the sample. The time point label, as the study defines it: baseline before first vaccination. Taken with the paper, the label for treatment or condition translates to: meningococcal conjugate vaccine given as trial control. Sequenced material: peripheral blood, taken on day 0 of MenACWY control vaccination. These receptors came from an adult in good health.

This clone was seen just once. The gene calls are TRBV5-1 and TRBJ1-1, with a tentative D call TRBD1 (5 bases). Germline-derived CDR1 and CDR2 are SGHRS and YFSETQ. The ends were cut back, 4 bases at V and 1 base at J, with 11 bases in the middle. The CDR3 loop spans 14 amino acids. CDR3 DNA: TGCGCCAGCAGCGTACAGGACACGAACACTGAAGCTTTCTTT. It encodes CASSVQDTNTEAFF. The entire variable domain, with the rest obtained from reference TRBV5-1 and TRBJ1-1, is as follows: KAGVTQTPRYLIKTRGQQVTLSCSPISGHRSVSWYQQTPGQGLQFLFEYFSETQRNKGNFPGRFSGRQFSNSRSEMNVSTLELGDSALYLCASSVQDTNTEAFFGQGTRLTVV.

The chain joins TRBV10-3 to TRBJ2-3; a possible D gene is TRBD2 (5 bases). This CDR3 has 16 residues. The V end was cut by 7 bases, the J end by 1 base, with 18 bases between. The germline gives CDR1 ENHRY, CDR2 SYGVKD. CDR3 sequence: CAITIRPVGGTDTQYF. CDR3 DNA sequence: TGTGCCATCACTATAAGACCCGTCGGGGGCACAGATACGCAGTATTTT.

The chain carries TRBV24-1 and TRBJ2-1; 14 positions match TRBD2. The CDR3 sequence is 16 residues long. Germline CDR1 is KGHDR and CDR2 is SFDVKD. V dropped 5 bases and J dropped 9; count of bases not matched to a gene: 8. The CDR3 is CATSGGLAGVFGEQFF. The CDR3 DNA reads TGTGCCACCAGTGGGGGACTAGCGGGAGTTTTCGGTGAGCAGTTCTTC.

This sequence joins TRBV4-3 and TRBJ2-2, with 9 positions matching TRBD2. Germline assignment: CDR1 LGHNA and CDR2 YSLEER. V lost 1 base, J lost 5 bases, and 8 bases stayed unmatched. The CDR3 extends over 17 amino acids. The CDR3 sequence: CASSQGASGALTGELFF. As DNA, the CDR3 is TGCGCCAGCAGCCAAGGGGCTAGCGGGGCCCTAACCGGGGAGCTGTTTTTT.

The chain joins TRBV27 to TRBJ2-3, with 10 bases that match TRBD2. V trimming: 5 bases; J trimming: 2 bases; junction bases outside the gene matches: 13. Germline loops: CDR1 MNHEY, CDR2 SMNVEV (reference sequence). This CDR3 comprises 18 residues. CDR3 bases: TGTGCCAGCAGTCTAGTAAGACTAGCGGGCTTACCCACAGATACGCAGTATTTT. Its protein product is CASSLVRLAGLPTDTQYF.

V usage is TRBV5-8 and J usage is TRBJ2-3; D possibly corresponds to TRBD2 (5 bases). V was pared by 0 bases and J by 4 bases, with 9 bases between. The CDR3 sequence is 14 residues long. The germline V gene encodes CDR1 SGHTS and CDR2 YDEGEE. The CDR3 DNA reads as TGTGCCAGCAGCTTGGCGGGTAGCGCAGATACGCAGTATTTT. This translates into CASSLAGSADTQYF.

This chain links TRBV28 with TRBJ2-2; 7 positions agree with TRBD1. J lost 5 bases, V lost 7 bases, and 10 bases had no gene match. The CDR3 is 15 residues long. The V gene's germline CDR1 is MDHEN and CDR2 SYDVKM. The DNA of the CDR3 is TGTGCCAGCACCCCATGGGGACAGAAAACCGGGGAGCTGTTTTTT. Its protein is CASTPWGQKTGELFF. The variable domain in full, completed from reference TRBV28 and TRBJ2-2, reads DVKVTQSSRYLVKRTGEKVFLECVQDMDHENMFWYRQDPGLGLRLIYFSYDVKMKEKGDIPEGYSVSREKKERFSLILESASTNQTSMYLCASTPWGQKTGELFFGEGSRLTVL.

This CDR3 is CASSIRLGQGGNEQYF. The CDR3 DNA reads as TGTGCCAGCAGCATCCGACTGGGACAGGGCGGCAACGAGCAGTACTTC. The chain is built from TRBV7-2 and TRBJ2-7, with TRBD1 identical over 9 bases. The trim removed 5 bases at V and 5 bases at J, leaving 13 bases unmatched. The germline gives CDR1 SGHTA, CDR2 FQGNSA. The CDR3 length is 16 residues.

The chain has TRBV6-5 and TRBJ2-5, with D unclear. V lost 8 bases to trimming and J lost 4 bases, with 14 bases between them. From germline, CDR1 is MNHEY and CDR2 SVGAGI. CDR3 size: 13 residues. Here the CDR3 reads CASQQTWGETQYF. In DNA, the CDR3 is TGTGCCAGCCAGCAAACATGGGGAGAGACCCAGTACTTC.